This TCR beta chain emerged from a study of T cells in Graves' hyperthyroidism and ophthalmopathy. Lactation, pregnancy, other autoimmune disease or uncontrolled infection excluded patients. Thyroid ultrasound and orbital computed tomography, with clinical symptoms and serum thyroxine and TRAb, informed diagnoses. Points from the study as a whole: Most thyroid clonotypes expanded above 0.001 appeared in blood too.

On this clonotype itself: Its specificity is unknown.

Germline lookup yields CDR1 SNHLY and CDR2 FYNNEI. CDR3 length: 16 residues. V trimming: 1 base; J trimming: 3 bases; junction bases outside the gene matches: 9. Amplification yielded TCR beta CDR3 regions, with RNA transcripts as the source. HTBI primers were used for first-round RT-PCR of the TCR CDR3. TCRdb re-derived calls from the multiplex PCR reads in MiXCR, one entry per CDR3 protein. This sample has 150,000 or so distinct CDR3 sequences; approximately 20% occur once, and the top ten carry 60% to 70%. The chain couples TRBV2 to TRBJ2-7, with TRBD2 matching 7 bases. The sample consisted of blood. This receptor was identified in a woman between 45 and 60 years old with Graves' hyperthyroidism that later progressed to Graves' ophthalmopathy. The CDR3 is CASSEEAGRGDYEQYF. CDR3 nucleotides: TGTGCCAGCAGTGAAGAAGCGGGGCGCGGGGACTACGAGCAGTACTTC. Together with reference TRBV2 and TRBJ2-7, the CDR3 gives the full variable domain: EPEVTQTPSHQVTQMGQEVILRCVPISNHLYFYWYRQILGQKVEFLVSFYNNEISEKSEIFDDQFSVERPDGSNFTLKIRSTKLEDSAMYFCASSEEAGRGDYEQYFGPGTRLTVT.